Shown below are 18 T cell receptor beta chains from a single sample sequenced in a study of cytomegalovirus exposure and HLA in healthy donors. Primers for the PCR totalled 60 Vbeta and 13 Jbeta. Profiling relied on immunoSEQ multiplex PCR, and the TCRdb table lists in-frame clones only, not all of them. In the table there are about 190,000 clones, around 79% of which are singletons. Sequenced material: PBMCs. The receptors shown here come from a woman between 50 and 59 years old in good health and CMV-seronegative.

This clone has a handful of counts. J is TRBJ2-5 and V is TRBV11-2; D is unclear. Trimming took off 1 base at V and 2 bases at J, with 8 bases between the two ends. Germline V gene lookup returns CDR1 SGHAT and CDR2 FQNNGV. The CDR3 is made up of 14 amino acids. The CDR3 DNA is TGTGCCAGCAGCTTAGGATTGCAGCAAGAGACCCAGTACTTC. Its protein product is CASSLGLQQETQYF.

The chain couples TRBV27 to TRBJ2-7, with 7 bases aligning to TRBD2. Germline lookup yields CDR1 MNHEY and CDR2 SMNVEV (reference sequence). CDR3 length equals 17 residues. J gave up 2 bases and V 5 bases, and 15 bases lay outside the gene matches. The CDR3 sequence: CASSPTRGSGNTYEQYF. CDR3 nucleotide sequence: TGTGCCAGCAGTCCCACCCGAGGGAGCGGGAATACCTACGAGCAGTACTTC.

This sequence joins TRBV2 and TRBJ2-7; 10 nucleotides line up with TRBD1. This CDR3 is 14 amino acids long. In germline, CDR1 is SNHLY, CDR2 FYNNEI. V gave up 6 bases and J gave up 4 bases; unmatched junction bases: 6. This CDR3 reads CASRMTGGLYEQYF. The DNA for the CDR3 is TGTGCCAGCAGAATGACAGGGGGCTTGTACGAGCAGTACTTC.

As DNA, the CDR3 is TGTGCCACACTGGGGGGAGGGACTGAAGCTTTCTTT. Encoded protein: CATLGGGTEAFF. The chain employs TRBV6-6 and TRBJ1-1, with a weak D call TRBD1 (5 bases). V shed 10 bases and J shed 5 bases, with 14 bases lying between them. The CDR3 runs 12 residues. Germline V gene lookup returns CDR1 MNHNY and CDR2 SVGAGI (reference sequence).

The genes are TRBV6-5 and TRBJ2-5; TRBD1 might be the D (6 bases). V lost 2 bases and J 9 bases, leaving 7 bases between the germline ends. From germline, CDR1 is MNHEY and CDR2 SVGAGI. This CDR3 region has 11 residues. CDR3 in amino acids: CASSYKGAQYF. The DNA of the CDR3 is TGTGCCAGCAGTTACAAGGGGGCCCAGTACTTC.

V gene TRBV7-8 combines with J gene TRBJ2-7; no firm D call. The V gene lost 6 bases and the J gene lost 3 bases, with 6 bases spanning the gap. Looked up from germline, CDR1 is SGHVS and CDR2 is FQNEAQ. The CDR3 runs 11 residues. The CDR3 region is CASSPNYEQYF. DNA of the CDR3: TGTGCCAGCAGTCCTAACTACGAGCAGTACTTC.

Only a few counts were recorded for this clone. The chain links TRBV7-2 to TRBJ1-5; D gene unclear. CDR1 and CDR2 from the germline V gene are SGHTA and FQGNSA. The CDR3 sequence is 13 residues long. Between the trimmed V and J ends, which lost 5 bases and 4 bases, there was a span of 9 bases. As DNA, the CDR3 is TGTGCCAGCAGCGAGACTGGAAATCAGCCCCAGCATTTT. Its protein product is CASSETGNQPQHF.

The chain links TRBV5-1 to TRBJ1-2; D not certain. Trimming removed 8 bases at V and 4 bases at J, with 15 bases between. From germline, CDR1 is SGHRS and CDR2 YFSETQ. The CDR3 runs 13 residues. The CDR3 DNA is TGCGCCAGTCCGTACAGCACGGCCTATGGCTACACCTTC. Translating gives CASPYSTAYGYTF.

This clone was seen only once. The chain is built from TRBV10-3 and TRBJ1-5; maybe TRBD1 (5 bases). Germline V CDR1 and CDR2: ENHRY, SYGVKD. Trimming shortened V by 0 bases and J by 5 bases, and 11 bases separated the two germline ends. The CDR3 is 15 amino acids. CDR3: CAISESGGADQPQHF. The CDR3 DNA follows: TGTGCCATCAGTGAGTCGGGAGGGGCCGATCAGCCCCAGCATTTT.

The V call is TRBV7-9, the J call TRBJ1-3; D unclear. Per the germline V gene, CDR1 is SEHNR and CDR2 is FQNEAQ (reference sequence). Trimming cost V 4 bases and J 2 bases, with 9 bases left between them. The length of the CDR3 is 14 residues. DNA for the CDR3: TGTGCCAGCAGCTCAACGGTTACTGGAAACACCATATATTTT. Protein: CASSSTVTGNTIYF.

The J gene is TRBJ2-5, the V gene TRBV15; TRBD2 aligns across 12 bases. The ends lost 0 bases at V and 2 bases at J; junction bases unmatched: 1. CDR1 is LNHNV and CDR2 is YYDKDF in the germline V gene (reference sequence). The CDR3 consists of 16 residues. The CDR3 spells CATSRDGTSGQETQYF. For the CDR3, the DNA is TGTGCCACCAGCAGAGACGGGACTAGCGGGCAAGAGACCCAGTACTTC.

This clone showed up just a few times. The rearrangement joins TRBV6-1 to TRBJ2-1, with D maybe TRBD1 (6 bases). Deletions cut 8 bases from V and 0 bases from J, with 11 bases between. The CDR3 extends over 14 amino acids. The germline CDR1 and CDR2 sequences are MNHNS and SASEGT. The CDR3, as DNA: TGTGCCAGCGGGGGCTTCCCCTCCTACAATGAGCAGTTCTTC. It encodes CASGGFPSYNEQFF.

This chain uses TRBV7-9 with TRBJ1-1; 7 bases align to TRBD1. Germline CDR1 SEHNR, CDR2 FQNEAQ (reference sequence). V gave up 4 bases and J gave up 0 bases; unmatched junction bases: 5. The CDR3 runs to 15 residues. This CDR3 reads CASSSYRGLNTEAFF. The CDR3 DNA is TGTGCCAGCAGCTCTTACAGGGGACTGAACACTGAAGCTTTCTTT.

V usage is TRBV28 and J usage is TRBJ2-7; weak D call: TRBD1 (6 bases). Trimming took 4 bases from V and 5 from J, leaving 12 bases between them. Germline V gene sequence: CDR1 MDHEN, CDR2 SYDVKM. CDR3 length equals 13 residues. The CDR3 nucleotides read TGTGCCAGCAGTTCCCGGGACAACAACGAGCAGTACTTC. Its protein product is CASSSRDNNEQYF. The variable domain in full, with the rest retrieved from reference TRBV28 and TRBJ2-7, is DVKVTQSSRYLVKRTGEKVFLECVQDMDHENMFWYRQDPGLGLRLIYFSYDVKMKEKGDIPEGYSVSREKKERFSLILESASTNQTSMYLCASSSRDNNEQYFGPGTRLTVT.

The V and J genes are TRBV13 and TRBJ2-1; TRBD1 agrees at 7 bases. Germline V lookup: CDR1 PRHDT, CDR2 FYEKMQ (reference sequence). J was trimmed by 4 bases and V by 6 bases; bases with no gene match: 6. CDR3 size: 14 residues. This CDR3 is CASRRTGLYNEQFF. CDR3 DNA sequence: TGTGCCAGCAGAAGGACAGGCCTTTACAATGAGCAGTTCTTC.

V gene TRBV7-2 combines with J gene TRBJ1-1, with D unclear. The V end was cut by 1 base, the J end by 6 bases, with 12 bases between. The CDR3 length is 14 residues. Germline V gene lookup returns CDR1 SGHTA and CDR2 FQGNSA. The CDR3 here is CASSLVARRAEAFF. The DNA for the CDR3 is TGTGCCAGCAGCTTAGTTGCCAGGAGGGCTGAAGCTTTCTTT.

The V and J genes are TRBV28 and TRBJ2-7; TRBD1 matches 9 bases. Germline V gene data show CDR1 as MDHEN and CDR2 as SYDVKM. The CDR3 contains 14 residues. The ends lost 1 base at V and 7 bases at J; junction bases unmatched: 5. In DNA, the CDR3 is TGTGCCAGCAGTTTATCGGGACAGGGAGTGGAGCAGTACTTC. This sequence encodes CASSLSGQGVEQYF. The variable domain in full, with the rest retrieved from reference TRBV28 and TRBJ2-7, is DVKVTQSSRYLVKRTGEKVFLECVQDMDHENMFWYRQDPGLGLRLIYFSYDVKMKEKGDIPEGYSVSREKKERFSLILESASTNQTSMYLCASSLSGQGVEQYFGPGTRLTVT.

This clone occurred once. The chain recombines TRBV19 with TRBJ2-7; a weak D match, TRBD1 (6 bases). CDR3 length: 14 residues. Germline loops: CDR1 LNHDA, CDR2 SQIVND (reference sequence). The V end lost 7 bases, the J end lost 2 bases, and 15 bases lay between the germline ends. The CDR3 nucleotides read TGTGCCAGTACTCCCAGGGGACCGCCCTACGAGCAGTACTTC. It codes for CASTPRGPPYEQYF.